This entry lists 5 T cell receptor beta chains sequenced from one sample in a study of blood T cells in healthy people across ages. Together with a sample-barcoded 5' primer, a J-beta primer mix was included in a second PCR lasting about 6 to 11 cycles. TCRdb analysed the 5' RACE reads with MiXCR anew, one entry per CDR3 protein. This table has around 1,500,000 distinct CDR3 sequences, 42% appearing once. What was sequenced was blood. The receptors shown here come from a woman aged 18-29 years in good health.

This clonotype has just a few counts. V gene TRBV6-6 combines with J gene TRBJ2-5; 9 nucleotides match TRBD2. The germline CDR1 and CDR2 sequences are MNHNY and SVGAGI (reference sequence). With V trimmed by 6 bases and J by 11 bases, 16 bases remained unmatched. The CDR3 extends over 15 amino acids. The CDR3 here is CASSPRVAGVGEQYF. CDR3 in DNA: TGTGCCAGCAGCCCCAGGGTAGCGGGAGTGGGGGAGCAGTACTTC.

The V gene is TRBV12-3 or TRBV12-4, the J gene TRBJ2-1, with 11 nucleotides matching TRBD2. The J call may not be correct, given that the DNA end is closer to TRBJ2-7. The CDR3 consists of 15 residues. The CDR3 DNA reads TGTGCCAGCAGGACTAGCGGGGTTTCCTACAATGAGCAGTACTTC. Residues: CASRTSGVSYNEQYF.

The chain couples TRBV11-3 to TRBJ2-1; TRBD1 or TRBD2 may be the D gene (5 bases each). The CDR3 covers 12 residues. Deletions cut 1 base from V and 8 bases from J, with 6 bases between. The germline V gene encodes CDR1 SGHNT and CDR2 YENEEA. CDR3 loop: CASSLVGDEQFF. The CDR3 bases are TGTGCCAGCAGCTTAGTGGGGGATGAGCAGTTCTTC.

This clonotype has just a few counts. The chain joins TRBV6-5 to TRBJ2-5, with D possibly matching TRBD1 (6 bases). V lost 8 bases and J lost 0, with 13 bases in between. The V gene's germline CDR1 is MNHEY and CDR2 SVGAGI. There are 14 residues in the CDR3. CDR3 DNA: TGTGCCAGCCGGTCAGGGGCGTACCAAGAGACCCAGTACTTC. This translates into CASRSGAYQETQYF.

The chain uses TRBV5-1 and TRBJ1-3, with 7 bases aligning to TRBD1. CDR1 SGHRS and CDR2 YFSETQ come from the germline V gene. Trimming took 4 bases from V and 1 from J; bases not matched to a gene: 8. CDR3 size: 16 residues. In nucleotides, the CDR3 is TGCGCCAGCAGCATGGAGTACAGGGGATCTGGAAACACCATATATTTT. Its translation is CASSMEYRGSGNTIYF.